This T cell receptor (beta chain) is from a study of T-cell reconstitution after alpha-beta-depleted transplantation in children. Researchers prepared the TCRbeta library using unique molecular identifiers, the study reports. TCRdb re-called the PCR reads through MiXCR, storing one row per CDR3 protein. Among roughly 590,000 distinct CDR3 sequences listed, around 17% were seen once. This clonotype showed up just a few times. The CDR3 is made up of 12 amino acids. Germline V gene lookup returns CDR1 GTSNPN and CDR2 SVGIG (reference sequence). V lost 0 bases and J 7 bases, leaving 10 bases between the germline ends.

The sequence came from a human donor who donated a stem cell graft to a child with acute myeloid leukemia. This material consisted of PBMCs from the stem cell graft donor, taken from the stem cell graft. The J gene is TRBJ2-7, the V gene TRBV30; a possible D gene is TRBD1 (5 bases). The CDR3 DNA is TGTGCCTGGAGTGTAGGGGTGGGGGAGCAGTACTTC. Protein: CAWSVGVGEQYF. Filled out from reference TRBV30 and TRBJ2-7, the complete variable domain reads SQTIHQWPATLVQPVGSPLSLECTVEGTSNPNLYWYRQAAGRGLQLLFYSVGIGQISSEVPQNLSASRPQDRQFILSSKKLLLSDSGFYLCAWSVGVGEQYFGPGTRLTVT.